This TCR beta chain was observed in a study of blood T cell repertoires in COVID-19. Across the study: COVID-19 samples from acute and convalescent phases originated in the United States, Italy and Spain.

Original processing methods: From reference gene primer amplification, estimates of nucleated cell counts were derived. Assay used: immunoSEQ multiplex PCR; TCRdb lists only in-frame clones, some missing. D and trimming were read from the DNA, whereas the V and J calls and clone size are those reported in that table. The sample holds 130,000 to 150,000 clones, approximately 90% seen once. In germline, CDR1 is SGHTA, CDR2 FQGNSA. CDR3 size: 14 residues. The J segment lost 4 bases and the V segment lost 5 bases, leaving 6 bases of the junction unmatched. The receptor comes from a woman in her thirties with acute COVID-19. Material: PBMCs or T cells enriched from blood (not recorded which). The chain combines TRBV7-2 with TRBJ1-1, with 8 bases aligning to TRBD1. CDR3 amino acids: CASSPTGTGTEAFF. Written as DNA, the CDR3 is TGTGCCAGCAGCCCGACCGGGACAGGCACTGAAGCTTTCTTT. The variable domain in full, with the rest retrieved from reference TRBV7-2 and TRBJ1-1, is GAGVSQSPSNKVTEKGKDVELRCDPISGHTALYWYRQSLGQGLEFLIYFQGNSAPDKSGLPSDRFSAERTGGSVSTLTIQRTQQEDSAVYLCASSPTGTGTEAFFGQGTRLTVV.